Described below is a single TCR beta chain sequence and its context. There is no known antigen for this receptor. The record has no base qualities; no much larger clone is one base away. This record belongs to a study of human T cells and chemical hapten exposure (dated by TCRdb to about 2021). Notes on the research overall: For sensitization, 2% DPC in acetone was applied to a roughly 2 cm by roughly 2 cm area of upper inner arm skin. Blood for TCR sequencing was provided by twenty-nine alopecia patients at one to four time points (pre-sensitization, 2, 6 and 24 weeks). Most of the patients in the cohort were female, and the cohort covered alopecia areata with under or over 50% scalp involvement, alopecia totalis and alopecia universalis. Patients additionally received weekly therapeutic DPC doses to the scalp throughout the roughly 24-week study period. Libraries were pooled for sequencing, and per-sample TCR yields varied mainly because of small differences in library volumes within the pool. Patient blood was sampled pre-sensitization (week 0) and at 2, 6 and about 24 weeks after DPC sensitization. The study tracked peripheral blood TCR repertoire changes in vivo during primary and secondary sensitization to the hapten diphenylcyclopropenone (DPC) in alopecia patients. Patch testing was done on the upper back using Finn chambers containing 0.01% DPC, and results were scored after 6 days according to International Contact Dermatitis Research Group standards. Study-level results and caveats: The number of TCRs above 1 in 1000 frequency did not change with DPC sensitization; there was no evidence of global repertoire structure alterations. Compared with pre-sensitization or healthy control sets, expanded TCRs formed significantly more large CDR3 similarity clusters, which is consistent with antigen-driven responses. All patients had alopecia, a presumed autoimmune disease, so their immune response might differ from that of healthy individuals. Repeated subsampling changed both the strength of the expansion versus patch-test correlation and the threshold at which that correlation became significant. A positive correlation was found between the number of PT1 expanded TCRs and patch test score, with significance reached at thresholds 8, 16 and 32 but not 4.

The meaning of the sample's time point label: patch test 1, 2 weeks after DPC sensitization. Taken with the paper, the label for treatment or condition translates to: therapeutic diphenylcyclopropenone sensitization with weekly scalp DPC. Blood at each patch-test visit was drawn before the patch test was applied. Patients were considered eligible if aged 18 to 70, diagnosed with alopecia and deemed suitable for DPC therapy, and patients were excluded if pregnant. Total RNA was isolated from unfractionated whole blood collected in Tempus Blood RNA tubes. Library preparation was by RACE. The sequencing machine was a NextSeq 500. During library preparation, unique molecular identifiers were attached to individual cDNA molecules so that TCRs could be counted quantitatively and reproducibly. For every blood RNA sample, sequencing covered both the TCR alpha and TCR beta chains. In the original analysis: A median of around 100,000 TCRs per sample was observed, with a range of about 23,224 to 700,000. V, J and CDR3 annotation of the TCR reads was carried out using the Decombinator software suite. Every sample was subsampled to the same number of TCRs (28,000) for the PS versus PT1 abundance plots. Expanded TCRs were defined as absent before sensitization and observed at least eight times at the 2-week time point. The raw public data were reprocessed by TCRdb itself: fastp quality trimming at Q25, MiXCR clonotype calling, in-frame beta chains only. Rows matching on CDR3 protein sequence are summarized as one entry with the most common DNA and genes. The authors' filters were not applied to this entry. Across this sample there are 75,000 to 90,000 distinct CDR3 sequences, with 10% seen only once. 1.3% to 1.5% of the sample goes to the ten largest clones.

As encoded in the germline V gene, CDR1 is SGHTA while CDR2 is FQGNSA. The CDR3, cysteine through phenylalanine, is 19 amino acids long. The entry retains the CDR3 DNA only, 57 bases that are in frame from base 1. The V end gives up 1 base and the J end 0 bases, leaving 9 bases in the junction not matched to a gene. The sequence links TRBV7-2 to TRBJ2-6, and TRBD2 aligns with 7 junction nucleotides. This receptor was obtained from a woman aged 50 to 60 with alopecia areata. Some clones in this sample may be carry-over from other donors' samples. Sequencing used whole blood, obtained in connection with sensitization to the hapten diphenylcyclopropenone (DPC). The CDR3 corresponds to CASSLVASGTRSGANVLTF. The DNA sequence is given as TGTGCCAGCAGCTTAGTAGCGAGCGGGACCCGCTCTGGGGCCAACGTCCTGACTTTC.